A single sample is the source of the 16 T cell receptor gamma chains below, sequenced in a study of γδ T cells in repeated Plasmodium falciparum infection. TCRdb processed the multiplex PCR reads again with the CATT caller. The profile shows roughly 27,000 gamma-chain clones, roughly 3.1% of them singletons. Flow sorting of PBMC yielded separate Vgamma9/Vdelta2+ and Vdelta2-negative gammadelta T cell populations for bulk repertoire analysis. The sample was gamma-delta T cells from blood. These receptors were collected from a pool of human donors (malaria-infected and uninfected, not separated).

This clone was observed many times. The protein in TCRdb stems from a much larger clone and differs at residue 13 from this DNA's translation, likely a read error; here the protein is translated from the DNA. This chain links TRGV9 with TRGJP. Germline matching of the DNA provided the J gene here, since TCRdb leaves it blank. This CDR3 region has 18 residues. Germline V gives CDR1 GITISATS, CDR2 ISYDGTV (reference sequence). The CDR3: CALWEVTQSELGEKIKVF. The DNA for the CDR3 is TGTGCCTTGTGGGAGGTGACCCAATCGGAGTTGGGCGAAAAAATCAAGGTATTT.

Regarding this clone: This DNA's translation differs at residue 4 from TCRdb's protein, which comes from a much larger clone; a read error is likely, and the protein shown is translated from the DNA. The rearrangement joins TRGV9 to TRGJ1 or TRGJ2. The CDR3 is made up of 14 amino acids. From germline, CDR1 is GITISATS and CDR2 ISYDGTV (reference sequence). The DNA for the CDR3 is TGTGCCTTGTTGGAGACCCAGGATTATTATAAGAAACTCTTT. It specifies CALLETQDYYKKLF.

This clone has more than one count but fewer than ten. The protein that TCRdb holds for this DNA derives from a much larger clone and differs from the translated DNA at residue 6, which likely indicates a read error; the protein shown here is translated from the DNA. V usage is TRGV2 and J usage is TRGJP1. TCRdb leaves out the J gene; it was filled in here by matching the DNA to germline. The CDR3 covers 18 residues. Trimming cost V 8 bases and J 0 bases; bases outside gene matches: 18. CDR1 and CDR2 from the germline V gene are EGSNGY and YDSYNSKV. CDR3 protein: CATSQRALKYTTGWFKIF. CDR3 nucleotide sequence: TGTGCCACCTCCCAGAGGGCTCTTAAATATACCACTGGTTGGTTCAAGATATTT.

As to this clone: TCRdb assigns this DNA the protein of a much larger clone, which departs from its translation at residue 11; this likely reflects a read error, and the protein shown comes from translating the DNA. The CDR3 DNA reads TGTGCCTTGTGGGAGGTGGATGGTGATTGGACCAAGACGTTT. Translating it yields CALWEVDGDWTKTF. This chain links TRGV9 with TRGJP2. TCRdb leaves out the J gene; it was filled in here by matching the DNA to germline. Germline CDR1 GITISATS, CDR2 ISYDGTV (reference sequence). The CDR3 spans 14 residues.

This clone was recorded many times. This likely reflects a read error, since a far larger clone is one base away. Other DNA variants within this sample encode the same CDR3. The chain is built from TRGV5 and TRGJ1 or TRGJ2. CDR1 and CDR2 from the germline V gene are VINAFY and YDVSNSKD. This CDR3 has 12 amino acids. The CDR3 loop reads CATWDIVYKKLF. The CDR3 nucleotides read TGTGCCACCTGGGACATCGTCTATAAGAAGCTCTTT.

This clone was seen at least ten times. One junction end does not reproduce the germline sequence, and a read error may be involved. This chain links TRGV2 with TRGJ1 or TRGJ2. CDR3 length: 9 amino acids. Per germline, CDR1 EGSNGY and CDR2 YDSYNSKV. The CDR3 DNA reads TGTGCCACCCCTGGGACTGCTTTCTTT. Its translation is CATPGTAFF.

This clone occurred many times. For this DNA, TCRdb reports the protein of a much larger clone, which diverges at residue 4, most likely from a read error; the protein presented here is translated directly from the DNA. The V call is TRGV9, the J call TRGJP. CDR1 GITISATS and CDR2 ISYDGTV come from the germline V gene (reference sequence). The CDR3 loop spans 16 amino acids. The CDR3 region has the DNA TGTGCCTTGCGGGATATCCAAGAGTTGGGCAAAAAAATCAAGGTATTT. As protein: CALRDIQELGKKIKVF.

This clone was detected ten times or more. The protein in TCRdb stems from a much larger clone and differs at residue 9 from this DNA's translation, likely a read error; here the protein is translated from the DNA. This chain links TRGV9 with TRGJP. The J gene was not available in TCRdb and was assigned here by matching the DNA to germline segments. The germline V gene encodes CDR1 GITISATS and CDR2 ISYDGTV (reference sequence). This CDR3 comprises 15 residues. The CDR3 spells CALWELKLDKKIKVF. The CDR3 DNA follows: TGTGCCTTGTGGGAGTTAAAGTTGGACAAAAAAATCAAGGTATTT.

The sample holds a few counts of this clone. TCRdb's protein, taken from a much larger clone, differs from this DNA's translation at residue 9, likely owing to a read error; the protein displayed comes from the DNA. CDR3 bases: TGTGCCACCTGGGTTACCAATAAGGAACTCTTT. It translates to CATWVTNKELF. J is TRGJ1 or TRGJ2 and V is TRGV4. The germline V gene has CDR1 EGSTGY and CDR2 YDSYTSSV. The CDR3 extends over 11 amino acids.

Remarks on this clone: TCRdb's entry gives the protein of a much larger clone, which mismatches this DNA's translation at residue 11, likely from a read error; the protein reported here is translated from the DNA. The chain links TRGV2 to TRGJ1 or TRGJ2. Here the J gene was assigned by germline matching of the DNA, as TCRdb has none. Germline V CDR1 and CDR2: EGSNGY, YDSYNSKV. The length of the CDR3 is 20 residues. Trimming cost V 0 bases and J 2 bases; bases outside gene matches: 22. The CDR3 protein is CATWDGLPPTAFSDYYKKLF. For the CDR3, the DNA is TGTGCCACCTGGGACGGGCTCCCCCCTACAGCCTTCAGCGATTATTATAAGAAACTCTTT.

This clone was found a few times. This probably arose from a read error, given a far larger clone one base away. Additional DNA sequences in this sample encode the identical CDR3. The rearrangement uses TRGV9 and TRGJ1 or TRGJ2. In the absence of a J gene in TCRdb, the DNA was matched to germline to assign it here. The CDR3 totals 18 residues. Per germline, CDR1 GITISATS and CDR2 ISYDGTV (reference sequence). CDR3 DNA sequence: TGTGCCCTGTGGGAGGTGCCCCTCCCTCACCGGAATTATTATAAGAAACTCTTT. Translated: CALWEVPLPHRNYYKKLF.

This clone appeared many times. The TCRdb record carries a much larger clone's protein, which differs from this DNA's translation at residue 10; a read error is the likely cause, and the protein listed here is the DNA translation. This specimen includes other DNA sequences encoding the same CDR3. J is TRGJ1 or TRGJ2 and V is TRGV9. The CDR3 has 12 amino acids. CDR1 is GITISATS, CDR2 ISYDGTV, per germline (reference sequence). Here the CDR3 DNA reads TGTGCCTTGTGGGAGGTGAGGTATAAGGAACTCTTT. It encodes CALWEVRYKELF.

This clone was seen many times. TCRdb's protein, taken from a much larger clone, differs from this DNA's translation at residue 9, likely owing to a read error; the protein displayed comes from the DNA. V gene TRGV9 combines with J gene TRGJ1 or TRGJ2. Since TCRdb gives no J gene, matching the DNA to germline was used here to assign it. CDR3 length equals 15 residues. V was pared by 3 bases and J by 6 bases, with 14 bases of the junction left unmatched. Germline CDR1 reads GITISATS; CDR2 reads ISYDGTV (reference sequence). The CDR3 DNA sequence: TGTGCCTTGTGGGAGCTCGACCCTCTTTGTTATAAGAAACTCTTT. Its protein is CALWELDPLCYKKLF.

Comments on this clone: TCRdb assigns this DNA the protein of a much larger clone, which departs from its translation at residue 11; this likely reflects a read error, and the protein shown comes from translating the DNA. CDR3 nucleotide sequence: TGTGCCTTGTGGGAGGTGACTGGTGAGTTGGCCAAAAAAATCAAGGTATTT. Residues: CALWEVTGELAKKIKVF. V gene TRGV9 combines with J gene TRGJP. In the absence of a J gene in TCRdb, the DNA was matched to germline to assign it here. Germline V gene sequence: CDR1 GITISATS, CDR2 ISYDGTV (reference sequence). The CDR3 consists of 17 residues.

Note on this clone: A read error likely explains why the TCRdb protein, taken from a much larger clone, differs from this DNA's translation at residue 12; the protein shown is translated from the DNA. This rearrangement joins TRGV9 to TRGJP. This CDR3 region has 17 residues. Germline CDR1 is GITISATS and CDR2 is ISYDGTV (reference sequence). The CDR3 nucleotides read TGTGCCTTGTGGGAGGTGCATAAAGAGTTGGGCAGAAAAATCAAGGTATTT. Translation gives CALWEVHKELGRKIKVF.

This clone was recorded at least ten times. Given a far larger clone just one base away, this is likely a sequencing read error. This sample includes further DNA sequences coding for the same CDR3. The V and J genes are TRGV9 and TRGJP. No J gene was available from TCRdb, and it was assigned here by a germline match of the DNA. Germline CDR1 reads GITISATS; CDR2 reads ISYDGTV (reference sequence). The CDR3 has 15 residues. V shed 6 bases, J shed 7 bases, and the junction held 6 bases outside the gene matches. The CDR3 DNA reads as TGTGCCTTGTGGACACAGGAGTTGGGCAAAAAAATCAAGGTATTT. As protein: CALWTQELGKKIKVF.